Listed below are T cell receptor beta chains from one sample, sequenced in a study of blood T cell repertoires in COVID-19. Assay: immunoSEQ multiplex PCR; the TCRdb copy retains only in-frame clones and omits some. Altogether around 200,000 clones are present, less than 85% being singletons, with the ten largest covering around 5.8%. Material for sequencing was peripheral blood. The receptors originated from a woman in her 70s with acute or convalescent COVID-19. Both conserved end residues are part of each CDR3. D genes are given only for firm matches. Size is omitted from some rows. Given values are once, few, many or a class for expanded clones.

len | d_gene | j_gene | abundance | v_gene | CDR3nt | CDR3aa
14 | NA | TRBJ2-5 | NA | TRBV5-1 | TGCGCCAGCAGCTCCCAGACGGGTCAAGAGACCCAGTACTTC | CASSSQTGQETQYF
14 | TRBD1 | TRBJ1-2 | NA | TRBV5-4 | TGTGCCAGCAGCCCCGACAGGGACTACTATGGCTACACCTTC | CASSPDRDYYGYTF
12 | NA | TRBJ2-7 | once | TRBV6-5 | TGTGCCAGCACCGACAGAAATGCCGAGCAGTACTTC | CASTDRNAEQYF
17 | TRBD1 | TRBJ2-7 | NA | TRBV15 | TGTGCCACCAGCAGACCACCGGGACAGGGTGGCCGATACGAGCAGTACTTC | CATSRPPGQGGRYEQYF
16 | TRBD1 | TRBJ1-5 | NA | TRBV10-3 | TGTGCCATATCAACGGTAGGGACAGGCGTAAATCAGCCCCAGCATTTT | CAISTVGTGVNQPQHF
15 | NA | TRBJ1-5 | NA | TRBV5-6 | TGTGCCAGCAGTCTCCGACAGACGGTCAATCAGCCCCAGCATTTT | CASSLRQTVNQPQHF
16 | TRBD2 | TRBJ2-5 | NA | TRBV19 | TGTGCCAGTAGTACTCTACTAGCGGGAGGGCCGGAGACCCAGTACTTC | CASSTLLAGGPETQYF
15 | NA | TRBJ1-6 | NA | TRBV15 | TGTGCCACCAGCAGAGATAACTCCTATAATTCACCCCTCCACTTT | CATSRDNSYNSPLHF
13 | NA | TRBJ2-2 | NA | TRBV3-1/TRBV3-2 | TGTGCCAGCAGCCCTAAGAACACCGGGGAGCTGTTTTTT | CASSPKNTGELFF
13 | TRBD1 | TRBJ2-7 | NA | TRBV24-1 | TGTGCCACCAACAGGGGATCTTCCTACGAGCAGTACTTC | CATNRGSSYEQYF
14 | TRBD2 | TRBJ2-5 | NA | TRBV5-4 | TGTGCCAGCAGTTTCGCGGGAGGAGGGGAGACCCAGTACTTC | CASSFAGGGETQYF
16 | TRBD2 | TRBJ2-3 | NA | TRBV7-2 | TGTGCCAGCAGCTTAGGTAGCGGGGCTAGCACAGATACGCAGTATTTT | CASSLGSGASTDTQYF
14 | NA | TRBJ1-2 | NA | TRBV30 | TGTGCCTGGAGTAACGGACAGTTTAACTATGGCTACACCTTC | CAWSNGQFNYGYTF
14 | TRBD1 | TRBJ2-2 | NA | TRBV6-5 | TGTGCCAGCAGCTCTGGACAGGGGACCGGGGAGCTGTTTTTT | CASSSGQGTGELFF
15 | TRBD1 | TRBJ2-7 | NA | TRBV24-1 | TGTGCCACCAGTGATCCGACAGGGGGACCCTACGAGCAGTACTTC | CATSDPTGGPYEQYF
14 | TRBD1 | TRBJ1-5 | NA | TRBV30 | TGTGCCTGGAGTGCCCCAGGGGGCTTTCAGCCCCAGCATTTT | CAWSAPGGFQPQHF
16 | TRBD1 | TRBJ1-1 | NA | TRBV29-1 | TGCAGCGCTGAAAAGGCCAGGGGGTTATGGAACACTGAAGCTTTCTTT | CSAEKARGLWNTEAFF
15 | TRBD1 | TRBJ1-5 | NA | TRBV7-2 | TGTGCCAGCAGCTCAGGGGGCTCGAGCAATCAGCCCCAGCATTTT | CASSSGGSSNQPQHF
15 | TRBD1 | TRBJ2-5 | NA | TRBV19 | TGTGCCAGTAGTATAAGTTCAGGGGGCATCGAGACCCAGTACTTC | CASSISSGGIETQYF